The 23 T cell receptor beta chains reported below all come from one sample, sequenced in a study of resident and recirculating memory T cells in vitiligo. Libraries were prepared by immunoSEQ multiplex PCR; TCRdb keeps only in-frame clonotypes and omits some of them. The sample lists tens of thousands of clones, roughly 90% occurring once. Sequenced sample: blood. These receptors were taken from a male donor with vitiligo.

For the CDR3, the DNA is TGTGCCAGCGGGAGCGGGGGTCCCTTATCCTACGAGCAGTACTTC. Translated: CASGSGGPLSYEQYF. The rearrangement links TRBV9 to TRBJ2-7; TRBD2 agrees at 8 bases. Trimming took 7 bases from V and 1 from J; bases not matched to a gene: 10. This CDR3 has 15 amino acids. Germline V CDR1 and CDR2: SGDLS, YYNGEE.

The genes are TRBV25-1 and TRBJ1-1; D perhaps matches TRBD1 (6 bases). From germline, CDR1 is MGHDK and CDR2 SYGVNS. This CDR3 spans 14 amino acids. Trimming removed 5 bases at V and 5 bases at J, with 15 bases between. The CDR3 nucleotides are TGTGCCAGCAGTTCGGCAGGGGATGGGACTGAAGCTTTCTTT. Translated: CASSSAGDGTEAFF.

The V call is TRBV7-9, the J call TRBJ1-3, with 8 bases identical to TRBD1. The germline V gene encodes CDR1 SEHNR and CDR2 FQNEAQ (reference sequence). Trimming at V came to 5 bases and at J to 3 bases, leaving 3 bases not matched to a gene. The CDR3 has 14 residues. The CDR3 DNA follows: TGTGCCAGCAGCCTGACAGGGGTTGGAAACACCATATATTTT. Amino acid sequence: CASSLTGVGNTIYF.

The CDR3 region has the DNA TGTGCCAGCAGCCCCTTGCCGAGGGGGGAAGCTTTCTTT. This gives the protein CASSPLPRGEAFF. The V gene is TRBV13, the J gene TRBJ1-1; D is perhaps TRBD1 (6 bases). From germline, CDR1 is PRHDT and CDR2 FYEKMQ (reference sequence). V lost 5 bases, J lost 8 bases, and 15 bases lay in between. This CDR3 comprises 13 residues.

The chain uses TRBV7-2 and TRBJ1-1, with 11 positions matching TRBD1. The CDR3 spans 16 residues. The ends lost 2 bases at V and 4 bases at J; junction bases unmatched: 6. Germline V CDR1 and CDR2: SGHTA, FQGNSA. CDR3 nucleotide sequence: TGTGCCAGCAGCTTAACACGGACAGGGGGCGTCACTGAAGCTTTCTTT. This encodes CASSLTRTGGVTEAFF.

A note on this clone: Other nucleotide sequences in the sample specify the same CDR3. This chain links TRBV20-1 with TRBJ1-3; D call uncertain. The CDR3 is 11 residues long. Trimming shortened V by 6 bases and J by 1 base, and 4 bases separated the two germline ends. The V gene's germline CDR1 is DFQATT and CDR2 SNEGSKA (reference sequence). The CDR3 bases are TGCAGTGCCCCATCTGGAAACACCATATATTTT. It is translated as CSAPSGNTIYF.

This clone was seen only a few times. The J gene is TRBJ1-1, the V gene TRBV6-5, with TRBD1 identical over 10 bases. Germline assignment: CDR1 MNHEY and CDR2 SVGAGI. J was trimmed by 1 base and V by 4 bases; bases with no gene match: 3. CDR3 length: 15 amino acids. CDR3 sequence reads: CASSSTGGKNTEAFF. CDR3 coding DNA: TGTGCCAGCAGTTCGACAGGGGGCAAGAACACTGAAGCTTTCTTT.

V usage is TRBV11-3 and J usage is TRBJ2-7; the match to TRBD2 covers 10 bases. The CDR3 is 17 amino acids. Germline V gene data show CDR1 as SGHNT and CDR2 as YENEEA. The V gene end was trimmed by 0 bases and the J gene end by 2 bases; junction bases not matched to a gene: 7. The DNA of the CDR3 is TGTGCCAGCAGCTTAGAATTCCTAGCGGGGGCCCCCTACGAGCAGTACTTC. This encodes CASSLEFLAGAPYEQYF. The whole variable domain, remainder taken from reference TRBV11-3 and TRBJ2-7, is EAGVVQSPRYKIIEKKQPVAFWCNPISGHNTLYWYLQNLGQGPELLIRYENEEAVDDSQLPKDRFSAERLKGVDSTLKIQPAELGDSAVYLCASSLEFLAGAPYEQYFGPGTRLTVT.

Only a few counts were recorded for this clone. The chain recombines TRBV7-2 with TRBJ1-1, with D maybe TRBD1 (6 bases). In germline, CDR1 is SGHTA, CDR2 FQGNSA. V gave up 5 bases and J gave up 10 bases, with 23 bases separating them. The CDR3 totals 15 residues. CDR3 nucleotides: TGTGCCAGCAGCCAGAAAAGTACAGGGAGGGTGGGAGCTTTCTTT. Translation: CASSQKSTGRVGAFF.

The chain has TRBV6-1 and TRBJ1-1; no clear D gene. Germline-derived CDR1 and CDR2 are MNHNS and SASEGT. V was shortened by 7 bases and J by 4 bases, with 13 bases between the two germline ends. The CDR3 is 13 residues long. Here the CDR3 DNA reads TGTGCCAGCATTGGGGAGAGAGGCACTGAAGCTTTCTTT. Translating gives CASIGERGTEAFF.

The CDR3 protein is CASSPGTGGNQPQHF. The CDR3, as DNA: TGTGCCAGCAGTCCCGGGACAGGGGGCAATCAGCCCCAGCATTTT. This chain uses TRBV27 with TRBJ1-5, with 10 positions matching TRBD1. The length of the CDR3 is 15 residues. Germline CDR1 MNHEY, CDR2 SMNVEV (reference sequence). The V and J ends lost 5 bases and 2 bases, in that order; junction bases with no gene match: 3.

The chain couples TRBV7-3 to TRBJ2-3; TRBD1 aligns across 12 bases. The CDR3 is made up of 15 amino acids. V shed 3 bases, J shed 4 bases, and the junction held 2 bases outside the gene matches. Germline-derived CDR1 and CDR2 are SGHTA and FQGTGA. CDR3 in DNA: TGTGCCAGCAGCTTGGGGACAGGGGGCGCAGATACGCAGTATTTT. Its translation: CASSLGTGGADTQYF.

V and J are TRBV6-1 and TRBJ2-1, with a weak D call TRBD2 (6 bases). This CDR3 has 15 amino acids. Per the germline V gene, CDR1 is MNHNS and CDR2 is SASEGT. The V end lost 0 bases, the J end lost 2 bases, and 8 bases lay between the germline ends. This CDR3 is CASSEAGGTYNEQFF. DNA for the CDR3: TGTGCCAGCAGTGAAGCGGGGGGAACCTACAATGAGCAGTTCTTC.

The CDR3 here is CASSSLWTGENTEAFF. The CDR3 DNA is TGTGCCAGCAGTTCCCTCTGGACAGGAGAGAACACTGAAGCTTTCTTT. V gene TRBV28 combines with J gene TRBJ1-1; TRBD1 matches 7 bases. Per the germline V gene, CDR1 is MDHEN and CDR2 is SYDVKM. The CDR3 covers 16 residues. V shed 4 bases and J 1 base; nucleotides not matched to a gene: 9.

The chain recombines TRBV6-5 with TRBJ1-5; a possible D gene is TRBD1 (5 bases). V was clipped by 5 bases and J by 4 bases, with 12 bases between them. The CDR3 covers 14 residues. The germline V gene has CDR1 MNHEY and CDR2 SVGAGI. The CDR3 DNA is TGTGCCAGCAGTGCGCAGGGATTAAATCAGCCCCAGCATTTT. This codes for CASSAQGLNQPQHF.

The rearrangement links TRBV9 to TRBJ1-1; 7 positions agree with TRBD1. The CDR3 has 15 amino acids. The germline V gene encodes CDR1 SGDLS and CDR2 YYNGEE. V dropped 4 bases and J dropped 2; count of bases not matched to a gene: 8. The CDR3 DNA is TGTGCCAGCAGCCCCACTGGGACAGCCAACACTGAAGCTTTCTTT. Amino acids: CASSPTGTANTEAFF.

V gene TRBV28 combines with J gene TRBJ2-5, with TRBD1 matching over 7 bases. Trimming took 5 bases from V and 5 from J; bases not matched to a gene: 11. Germline assignment: CDR1 MDHEN and CDR2 SYDVKM. The CDR3 extends over 15 amino acids. The DNA for the CDR3 is TGTGCCAGCAGTGCCCCGACAGGGTCGGCGGAGACCCAGTACTTC. Encoded protein: CASSAPTGSAETQYF.

The V gene is TRBV30, the J gene TRBJ1-2; TRBD1 aligns across 8 bases. After removal of 5 bases from V and 2 bases from J, the junction contained 1 base not matched to a gene. Germline lookup yields CDR1 GTSNPN and CDR2 SVGIG (reference sequence). CDR3 length: 12 amino acids. The CDR3 bases are TGTGCCTGGGCAGGGGGCAACTATGGCTACACCTTC. Its protein product is CAWAGGNYGYTF.

This sequence joins TRBV7-3 and TRBJ2-2; D gene ambiguous. This CDR3 region has 14 residues. The ends were cut back, 2 bases at V and 2 bases at J, with 6 bases in the middle. The germline V gene encodes CDR1 SGHTA and CDR2 FQGTGA. CDR3 coding DNA: TGTGCCAGCAGCTTACAGACTAACACCGGGGAGCTGTTTTTT. It translates to CASSLQTNTGELFF.

The chain links TRBV19 to TRBJ1-1; perhaps TRBD1 as D (5 bases). Trimming took 4 bases from V and 2 from J, leaving 8 bases between them. CDR1 and CDR2 (germline): LNHDA, SQIVND (reference sequence). This CDR3 has 13 amino acids. CDR3 in DNA: TGTGCCAGTAGTAGGGGCTTCAACACTGAAGCTTTCTTT. Translation gives CASSRGFNTEAFF.

This sequence joins TRBV9 and TRBJ1-3; D unclear. V lost 4 bases and J 3 bases, leaving 8 bases between the germline ends. Germline CDR1 reads SGDLS; CDR2 reads YYNGEE. The CDR3 runs 13 residues. CDR3 sequence reads: CASSPSGGNTIYF. The CDR3, as DNA: TGTGCCAGCAGCCCAAGCGGTGGAAACACCATATATTTT.

The chain employs TRBV6-5 and TRBJ1-4; TRBD1 agrees at 8 bases. CDR3 length equals 14 residues. V shed 5 bases and J 5 bases; nucleotides not matched to a gene: 4. Germline lookup yields CDR1 MNHEY and CDR2 SVGAGI. CDR3 in amino acids: CASSLQGGNEKLFF. CDR3 nucleotide sequence: TGTGCCAGCAGTCTACAGGGGGGGAATGAAAAACTGTTTTTT.

The V call is TRBV6-6, the J call TRBJ2-2; TRBD1 might be the D (5 bases). This CDR3 is built from 15 residues. V was trimmed by 6 bases and J by 2 bases, leaving 13 bases between them. The germline gives CDR1 MNHNY, CDR2 SVGAGI (reference sequence). CDR3 sequence: CASRMTVGNTGELFF. The CDR3 nucleotides are TGTGCCAGCAGAATGACAGTTGGAAACACCGGGGAGCTGTTTTTT.